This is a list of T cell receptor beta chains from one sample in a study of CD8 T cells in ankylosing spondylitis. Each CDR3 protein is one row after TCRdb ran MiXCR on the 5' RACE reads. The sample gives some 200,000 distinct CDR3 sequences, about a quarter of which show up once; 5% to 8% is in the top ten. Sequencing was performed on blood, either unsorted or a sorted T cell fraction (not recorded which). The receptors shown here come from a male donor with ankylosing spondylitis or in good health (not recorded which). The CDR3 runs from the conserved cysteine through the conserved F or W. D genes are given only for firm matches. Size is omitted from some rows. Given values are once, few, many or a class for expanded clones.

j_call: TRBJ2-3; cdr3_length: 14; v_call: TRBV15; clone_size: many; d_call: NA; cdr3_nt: TGTGCCACCAGCAGAATGGGGGCTACAGATACGCAGTATTTT; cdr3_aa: CATSRMGATDTQYF
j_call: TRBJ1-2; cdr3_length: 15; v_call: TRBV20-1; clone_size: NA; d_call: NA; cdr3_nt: TGCAGTGCTAGAGGGGGCAGGGAGACAAGCTATGGCTACACCTTC; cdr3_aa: CSARGGRETSYGYTF
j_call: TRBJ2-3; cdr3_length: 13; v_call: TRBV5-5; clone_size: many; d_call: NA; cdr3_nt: TGTGCCAGCAGTTCCCGACAGACGGATACGCAGTATTTT; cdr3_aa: CASSSRQTDTQYF
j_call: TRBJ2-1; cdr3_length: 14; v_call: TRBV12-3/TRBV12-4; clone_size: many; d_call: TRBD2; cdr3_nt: TGTGCCAGTAGACTAGCGGGAGAGTACAATGAGCAGTTCTTC; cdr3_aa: CASRLAGEYNEQFF
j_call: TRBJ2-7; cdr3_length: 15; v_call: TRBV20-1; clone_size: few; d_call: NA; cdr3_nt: TGCAGTGCTAGATACGTAGGAGGGGCCTCCTACGAGCAGTACTTC; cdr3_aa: CSARYVGGASYEQYF
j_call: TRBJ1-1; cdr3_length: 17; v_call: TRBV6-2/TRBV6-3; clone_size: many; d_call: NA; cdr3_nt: TGTGCCAGCAGTTACTCCGGTTTAAGAAAGGGCCGCACTGAAGCTTTCTTT; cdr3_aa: CASSYSGLRKGRTEAFF
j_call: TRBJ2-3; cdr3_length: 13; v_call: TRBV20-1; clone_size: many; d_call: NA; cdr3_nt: TGCAGTGCGGAAAATTTAGGCAGAGTTACGCAGTATTTT; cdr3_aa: CSAENLGRVTQYF
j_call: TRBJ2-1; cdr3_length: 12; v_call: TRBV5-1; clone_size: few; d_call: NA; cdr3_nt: TGCGCCAGCAGCTTGGGAGAAAATGAGCAGTTCTTC; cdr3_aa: CASSLGENEQFF
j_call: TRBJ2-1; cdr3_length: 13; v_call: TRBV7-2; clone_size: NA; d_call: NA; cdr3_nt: TGTGCCAGCAGCTTCGAAGTAAGTAATGAGCAGTTCTTC; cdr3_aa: CASSFEVSNEQFF
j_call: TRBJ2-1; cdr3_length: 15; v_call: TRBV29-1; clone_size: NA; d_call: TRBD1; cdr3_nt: TGCAGCGTTGAGGGGGGACAGGGGTCCTACAATGAGCAGTTCTTC; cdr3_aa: CSVEGGQGSYNEQFF
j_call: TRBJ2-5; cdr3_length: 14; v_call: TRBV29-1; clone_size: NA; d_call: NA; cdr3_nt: TGCAGCGTTGAATTCGGGCCCGGTTGGGAGACCCAGTACTTC; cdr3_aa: CSVEFGPGWETQYF
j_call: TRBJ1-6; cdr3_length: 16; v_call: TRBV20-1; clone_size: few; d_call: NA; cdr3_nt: TGCAGTGCTAGAGATCACCAGAGCTCCTATAATTCACCCCTCCACTTT; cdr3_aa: CSARDHQSSYNSPLHF
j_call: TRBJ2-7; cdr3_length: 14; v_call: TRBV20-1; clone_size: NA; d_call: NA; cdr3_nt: TGCAGTGCCAAAAGGGGCGCCGACTCCTACGAGCAGTACTTC; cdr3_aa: CSAKRGADSYEQYF
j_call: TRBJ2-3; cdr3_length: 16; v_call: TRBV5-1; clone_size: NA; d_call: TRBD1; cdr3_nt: TGCGCCAGCAGCTTAGAGGGGACAGGGGTTACAGATACGCAGTATTTT; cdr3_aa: CASSLEGTGVTDTQYF
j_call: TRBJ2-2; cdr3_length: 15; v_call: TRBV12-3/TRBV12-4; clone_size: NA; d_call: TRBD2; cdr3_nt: TGTGCCAGCAGTACTCGACTAGCGGGAGTCGGGGAGCTGTTTTTT; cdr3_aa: CASSTRLAGVGELFF
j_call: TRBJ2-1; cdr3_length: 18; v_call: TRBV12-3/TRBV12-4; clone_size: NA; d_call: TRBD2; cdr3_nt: TGTGCCAGCAGTCCACATGGGGGAACTAGCGGGAGAGGCAATGAGCAGTTCTTC; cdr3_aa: CASSPHGGTSGRGNEQFF
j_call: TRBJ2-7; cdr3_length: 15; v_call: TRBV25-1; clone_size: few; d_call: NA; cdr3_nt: TGTGCCAGCAGTGACACCGGGACGCCGACCTACGAGCAGTACTTC; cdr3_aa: CASSDTGTPTYEQYF
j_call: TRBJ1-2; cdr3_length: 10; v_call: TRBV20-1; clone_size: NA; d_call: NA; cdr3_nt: TGCAGTGCTAGTGGCATTGGCTACACCTTC; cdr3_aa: CSASGIGYTF
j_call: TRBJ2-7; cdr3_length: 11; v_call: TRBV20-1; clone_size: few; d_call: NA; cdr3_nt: TGCAGTGCTAGCGTATCATACGAGCAGTACTTC; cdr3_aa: CSASVSYEQYF
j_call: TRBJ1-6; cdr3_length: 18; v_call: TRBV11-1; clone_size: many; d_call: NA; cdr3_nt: TGTGCCAGCAGCTATGGGACTACAGGGAACTCCTATAATTCACCCCTCCACTTT; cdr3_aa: CASSYGTTGNSYNSPLHF
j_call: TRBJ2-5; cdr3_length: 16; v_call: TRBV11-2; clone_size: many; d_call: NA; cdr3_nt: TGTGCCAGCAGCTTGCAGAAGGCGGGGCCCCAAGAGACCCAGTACTTC; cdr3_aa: CASSLQKAGPQETQYF
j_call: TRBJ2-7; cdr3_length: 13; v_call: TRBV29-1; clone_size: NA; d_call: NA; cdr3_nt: TGCAGCGTTGAAGAATCTGGGCCCGGTGAGCAGTACTTC; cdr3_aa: CSVEESGPGEQYF
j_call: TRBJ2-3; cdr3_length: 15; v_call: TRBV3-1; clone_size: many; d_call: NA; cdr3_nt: TGTGCCAGCAGCCAAGATTGGGAAGTCACAGATACGCAGTATTTT; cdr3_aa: CASSQDWEVTDTQYF
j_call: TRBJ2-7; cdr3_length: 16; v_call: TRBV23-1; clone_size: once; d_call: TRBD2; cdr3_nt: TGCGCCAGCCCAGGACTAGCGGGACACACGTCCTACGAGCAGTACTTC; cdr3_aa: CASPGLAGHTSYEQYF
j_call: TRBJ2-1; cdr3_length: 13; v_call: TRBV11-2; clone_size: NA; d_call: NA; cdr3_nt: TGTGCCAGCAGCTTAGACCCCAGGAATGAGCAGTTCTTC; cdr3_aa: CASSLDPRNEQFF
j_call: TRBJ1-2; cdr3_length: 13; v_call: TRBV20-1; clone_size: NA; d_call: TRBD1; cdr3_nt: TGCAGTGCTAGCCTTGGGGCAGGGGGCGGCTACACCTTC; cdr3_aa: CSASLGAGGGYTF
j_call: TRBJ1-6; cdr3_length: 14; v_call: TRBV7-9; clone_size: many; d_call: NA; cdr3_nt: TGTGCCAGCAGCCCCGGACAGTATAATTCACCCCTCCACTTT; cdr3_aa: CASSPGQYNSPLHF
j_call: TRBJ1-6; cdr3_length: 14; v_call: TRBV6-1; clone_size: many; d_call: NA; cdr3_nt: TGTGCCAGCTCCCGTCAGAGAAATAATTCACCCCTCCACTTT; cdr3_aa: CASSRQRNNSPLHF
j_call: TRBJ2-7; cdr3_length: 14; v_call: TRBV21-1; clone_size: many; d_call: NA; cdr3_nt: TGTGCCAGCAGTCGGGGCCTAGGGGGTAAGGAGCAGTACTTC; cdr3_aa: CASSRGLGGKEQYF
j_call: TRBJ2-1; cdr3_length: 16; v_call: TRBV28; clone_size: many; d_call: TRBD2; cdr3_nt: TGTGCCAGCAGTCTCCCGGGACTAGCGGGAGTCAATGAGCAGTTCTTC; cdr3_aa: CASSLPGLAGVNEQFF
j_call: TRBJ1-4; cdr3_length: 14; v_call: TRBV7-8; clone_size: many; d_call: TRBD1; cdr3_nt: TGTGCCAGCAGCGTGGGACAGGGGAATGAAAAACTGTTTTTT; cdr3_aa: CASSVGQGNEKLFF
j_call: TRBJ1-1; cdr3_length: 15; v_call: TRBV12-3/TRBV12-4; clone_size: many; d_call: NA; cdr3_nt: TGTGCCAGCAGTTTAGTCCCGGGGGTGGGCACTGAAGCTTTCTTT; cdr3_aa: CASSLVPGVGTEAFF
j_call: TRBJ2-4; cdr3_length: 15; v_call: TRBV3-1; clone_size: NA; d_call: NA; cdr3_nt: TGTGCCAGCAGCCAAATCACAGAGCCTAATAACATTCAGTACTTC; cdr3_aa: CASSQITEPNNIQYF
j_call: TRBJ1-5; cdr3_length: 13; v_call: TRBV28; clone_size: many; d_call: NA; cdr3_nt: TGTGCCAGCGTGGGTCCGGGCAATCAGCCCCAGCATTTT; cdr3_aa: CASVGPGNQPQHF
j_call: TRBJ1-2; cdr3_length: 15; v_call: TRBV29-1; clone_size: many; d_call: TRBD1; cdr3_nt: TGCAGCGTTGATCTCATGGGACAGATTAACTATGGCTACACCTTC; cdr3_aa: CSVDLMGQINYGYTF
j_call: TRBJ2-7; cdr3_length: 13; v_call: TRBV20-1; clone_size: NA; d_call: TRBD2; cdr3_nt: TGCAGTGCCGGGACTAGCGGGATGTACGAGCAGTACTTC; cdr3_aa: CSAGTSGMYEQYF
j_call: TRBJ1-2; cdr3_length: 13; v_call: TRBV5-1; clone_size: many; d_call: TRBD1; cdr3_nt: TGCGCCAGCAGCTTAGGGACAGAGAATGGCTACACCTTC; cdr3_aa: CASSLGTENGYTF
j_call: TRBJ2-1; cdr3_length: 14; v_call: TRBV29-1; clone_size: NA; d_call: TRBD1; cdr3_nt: TGCAGCGTGAAGGGACAGGGGTACTACAATGAGCAGTTCTTC; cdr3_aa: CSVKGQGYYNEQFF
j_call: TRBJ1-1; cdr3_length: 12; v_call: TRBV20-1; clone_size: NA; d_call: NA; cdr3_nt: TGCAGTGCTAGCACGATCGACACTGAAGCTTTCTTT; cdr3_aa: CSASTIDTEAFF
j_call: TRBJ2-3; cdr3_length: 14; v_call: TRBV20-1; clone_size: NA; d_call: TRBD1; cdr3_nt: TGCAGTGCTAGACCAGGGGGAATTACAGATACGCAGTATTTT; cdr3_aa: CSARPGGITDTQYF
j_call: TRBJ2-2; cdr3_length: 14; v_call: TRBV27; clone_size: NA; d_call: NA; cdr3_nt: TGTGCCAGCAGTTTACTTGTGAACACCGGGGAGCTGTTTTTT; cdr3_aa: CASSLLVNTGELFF
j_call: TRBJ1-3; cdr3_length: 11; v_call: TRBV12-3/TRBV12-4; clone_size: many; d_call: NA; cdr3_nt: TGTGCCAGCAGCCCTCCGGGCACCATATATTTT; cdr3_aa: CASSPPGTIYF
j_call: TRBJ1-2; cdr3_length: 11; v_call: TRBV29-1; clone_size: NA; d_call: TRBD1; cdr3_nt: TGCAGCGAGGACAGGTTTACGGGCTACACCTTC; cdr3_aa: CSEDRFTGYTF
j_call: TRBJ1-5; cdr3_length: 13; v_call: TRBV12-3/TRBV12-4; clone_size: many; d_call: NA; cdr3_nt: TGTGCCAGCAGTTTATCACTGGATCAGCCCCAGCATTTT; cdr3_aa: CASSLSLDQPQHF
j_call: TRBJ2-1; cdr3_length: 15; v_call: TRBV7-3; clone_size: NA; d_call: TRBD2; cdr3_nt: TGTGCCAGCAGCTCAAGACTAGCGGGTCGTAATGAGCAGTTCTTC; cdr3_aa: CASSSRLAGRNEQFF
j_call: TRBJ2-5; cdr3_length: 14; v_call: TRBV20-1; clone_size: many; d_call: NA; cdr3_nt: TGCAGTGCTAGAGATATCGGCAGGGGTGAGACCCAGTACTTC; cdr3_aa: CSARDIGRGETQYF
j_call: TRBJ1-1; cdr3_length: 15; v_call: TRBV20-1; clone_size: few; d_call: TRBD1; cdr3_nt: TGCAGTGCTAGAGATACGGGACAGGGGGCAGGTGAAGCTTTCTTT; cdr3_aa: CSARDTGQGAGEAFF
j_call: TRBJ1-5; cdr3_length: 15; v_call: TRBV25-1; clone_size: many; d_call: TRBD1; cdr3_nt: TGTGCCAGCAGTGAAGGGGGACAGGGCCATCAGCCCCAGCATTTT; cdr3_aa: CASSEGGQGHQPQHF
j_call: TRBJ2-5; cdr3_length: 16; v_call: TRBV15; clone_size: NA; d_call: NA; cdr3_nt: TGTGCCACCAGCAGAGTGGAGGGACTGACACAAGAGACCCAGTACTTC; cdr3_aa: CATSRVEGLTQETQYF
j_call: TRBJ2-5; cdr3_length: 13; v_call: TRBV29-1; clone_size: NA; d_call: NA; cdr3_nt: TGCAGCGTTGGGGGAGTGGCGGGAGAGACCCAGTACTTC; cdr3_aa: CSVGGVAGETQYF